This T cell receptor (beta chain) was captured in a study of breast tumors, draining lymph nodes, adjacent tissues. Whole-study results and caveats: Tumor and nontumor repertoires were significantly more similar in luminal-like than in basal-like breast cancer.

The CDR3 length is 15 residues. The V gene's germline CDR1 is SNHLY and CDR2 FYNNEI. V shed 6 bases, J shed 2 bases, and the junction held 2 bases outside the gene matches. Each CDR3 protein gets one entry after TCRdb re-called the multiplex PCR reads with MiXCR. Altogether around 110,000 distinct CDR3 sequences are present, about 29% being singletons, with the ten largest covering around 5.9%. Samples came from axillary lymph nodes draining the breast cancer. This clonotype was recorded at least ten times. What it recognizes is unknown. The sample comprised axillary lymph node tissue. The origin of this receptor is a female donor with breast cancer. Some clones in this sample may be carry-over from other donors' samples. The J gene is TRBJ2-7, the V gene TRBV2; 15 bases align to TRBD2. This chain's CDR3 is CASSGLAGGTYEQYF. The CDR3 nucleotides are TGTGCCAGCAGCGGACTAGCGGGGGGGACCTACGAGCAGTACTTC.